This TCR beta chain came from a study of OX40 agonist ivuxolimab in advanced cancers. General observations from the study: Antigen specificity remained undetermined for the expanded peripheral T cells.

TCRdb keeps only in-frame clones here, not all; method: immunoSEQ multiplex PCR. Of 83,000 or so clones detected, roughly 90% appear once; the ten largest clones hold 0.55% to 0.7%. Trimming cost V 5 bases and J 4 bases, with 18 bases left between them. Germline V lookup: CDR1 MNHEY, CDR2 SMNVEV (reference sequence). The CDR3 totals 16 residues. The table lists this clone with a count of one. Its matching antigen is unknown. This specimen was CD4+ or CD8+ T cells sorted from blood, taken in a trial of the OX40 agonist ivuxolimab. This clonotype was obtained from an adult with an advanced solid tumor such as melanoma, head and neck, liver or kidney cancer. The chain uses TRBV27 and TRBJ2-1, with D possibly being TRBD2 (6 bases). CDR3 sequence (DNA): TGTGCCAGCAGTACACTTCGGGAGCCCCTTTACAATGAGCAGTTCTTC. Its protein is CASSTLREPLYNEQFF.